This T cell receptor (beta chain) was found in a study of cytomegalovirus exposure and HLA in healthy donors. The PCR used 60 Vbeta and 13 Jbeta primers. Some clones are missing from TCRdb's copy, which holds only in-frame ones; the method was immunoSEQ multiplex PCR. This table has about 140,000 clones, about 80% appearing once. The CDR3 length is 14 residues. V was shortened by 5 bases and J by 2 bases, with 12 bases between the two germline ends. Germline values: CDR1 LNHDA, CDR2 SQIVND (reference sequence). The study, taken as a whole, reports: According to a later analysis, most TCR beta chains associated with CMV appeared HLA-restricted. A missense variant in DCLRE1C was later tied to TCR beta V- and J-gene trimming.

To note about this clone: The antigen is undetermined.

The clonotype was recovered from a young man in good health and CMV-seronegative. V usage is TRBV19 and J usage is TRBJ2-5, with D possibly TRBD1 on 6 matching bases. The material sequenced was PBMCs. CDR3 sequence (DNA): TGTGCCAGTAGTGCGACAGGTTTACAAGAGACCCAGTACTTC. This sequence encodes CASSATGLQETQYF.